Below are 17 T cell receptor beta chains sequenced from a single sample in a study of CD8 T cells in Susac syndrome. RNA in amounts of roughly 0.45 to 1 ug was reverse transcribed with random hexamers. MiXCR, applied by TCRdb to the immunoSEQ multiplex PCR reads, yields one record per CDR3 protein. The sample has approximately 300,000 distinct CDR3 sequences; roughly 85% are singletons. The specimen sequenced was CD8+ T cells from PBMCs. The receptors come from a human donor with multiple sclerosis.

This chain connects TRBV4-1 to TRBJ1-2, with D unresolved. This CDR3 contains 17 residues. Germline CDR1 is MGHRA and CDR2 is YSYEKL. With 0 bases removed from V and 4 bases from J, the gap between germline ends came to 18 bases. CDR3 sequence: CASSQDLVRPYSYGYTF. The CDR3 nucleotides read TGCGCCAGCAGCCAAGATCTGGTCAGGCCGTACTCCTATGGCTACACCTTC.

This chain uses TRBV5-6 with TRBJ2-7; 8 positions match TRBD1. Trimming took 0 bases from V and 3 from J; bases not matched to a gene: 5. CDR1 is SGHDT and CDR2 is YYEEEE in the germline V gene. This CDR3 comprises 15 residues. CDR3: CASSLGQGSLYEQYF. The DNA for the CDR3 is TGTGCCAGCAGCTTGGGACAGGGGTCCCTCTACGAGCAGTACTTC.

This chain joins TRBV7-9 and TRBJ2-1; D is unresolved. V lost 1 base and J 0 bases, leaving 13 bases between the germline ends. This CDR3 is 17 amino acids long. Germline V CDR1 and CDR2: SEHNR, FQNEAQ (reference sequence). The CDR3 sequence: CASSLDRGPSSYNEQFF. The CDR3 coding sequence is TGTGCCAGCAGCTTAGATCGCGGACCTAGCTCCTACAATGAGCAGTTCTTC.

J is TRBJ1-4 and V is TRBV11-2; D gene ambiguous. Germline V CDR1 and CDR2: SGHAT, FQNNGV. This CDR3 region has 15 residues. V was cut by 1 base and J by 8 bases, with 14 bases left in between. The CDR3: CASSLGVLREEKLFF. DNA of the CDR3: TGTGCCAGCAGCTTAGGCGTTCTACGGGAAGAAAAACTGTTTTTT.

This clonotype was observed once. The chain uses TRBV29-1 and TRBJ2-7; D remains ambiguous. The V and J ends lost 1 base and 3 bases respectively, with 7 bases between them. Germline values: CDR1 SQVTM, CDR2 ANQGSEA. The CDR3 consists of 12 residues. DNA for the CDR3: TGCAGCGTTGAAGCCGACGGCTACGAGCAGTACTTC. It translates to CSVEADGYEQYF.

The chain carries TRBV9 and TRBJ1-3, with D unresolved. Deletions cut 4 bases from V and 0 bases from J, with 14 bases between. The CDR3 covers 16 residues. Germline-derived CDR1 and CDR2 are SGDLS and YYNGEE. CDR3 sequence: CASSSPRQDSGNTIYF. The CDR3 DNA reads as TGTGCCAGCAGCTCCCCCCGGCAAGACTCTGGAAACACCATATATTTT.

The chain joins TRBV6-5 to TRBJ1-5; tentative D call: TRBD1 (6 bases). Trimming removed 4 bases at V and 0 bases at J, with 16 bases between. The CDR3 spans 17 residues. Germline CDR1 reads MNHEY; CDR2 reads SVGAGI. The CDR3 sequence is CASSLGPPTGSNQPQHF. CDR3 nucleotide sequence: TGTGCCAGCAGTTTGGGCCCCCCGACAGGTAGCAATCAGCCCCAGCATTTT.

The chain carries TRBV5-4 and TRBJ2-2; 8 bases line up with TRBD2. The CDR3 runs 16 residues. The J segment lost 4 bases and the V segment lost 2 bases, leaving 7 bases of the junction unmatched. Germline V gene data show CDR1 as SGHNT and CDR2 as YYREEE (reference sequence). In nucleotides, the CDR3 is TGTGCCAGCAGCTTCAAAACGGGAGGGATCACCGGGGAGCTGTTTTTT. Translating it yields CASSFKTGGITGELFF.

CDR3 DNA: TGCAGTGCAAAGGGTGGCGGATGGCATAGCAATCAGCCCCAGCATTTT. It translates to CSAKGGGWHSNQPQHF. The chain is built from TRBV20-1 and TRBJ1-5; D not certain. V was cut by 6 bases and J by 0 bases, with 18 bases left in between. CDR1 and CDR2 from the germline V gene are DFQATT and SNEGSKA (reference sequence). The CDR3 is 16 residues long.

V and J are TRBV6-1 and TRBJ1-2; D not resolved. CDR3 length equals 11 residues. The V end lost 7 bases, the J end lost 3 bases, and 6 bases lay between the germline ends. In germline, CDR1 is MNHNS, CDR2 SASEGT. CDR3 protein: CASIGDYGYTF. CDR3 in DNA: TGTGCCAGCATTGGCGACTATGGCTACACCTTC.

This clonotype showed up just once. This chain links TRBV3-1 with TRBJ2-1; no clear D gene. The germline V gene encodes CDR1 LGHDT and CDR2 YNNKEL (reference sequence). V was cut by 1 base and J by 0 bases, with 16 bases left in between. This CDR3 has 18 residues. Here the CDR3 DNA reads TGTGCCAGCAGCCAAGCCCGCACGTCGCGGAGCTCCTACAATGAGCAGTTCTTC. This translates into CASSQARTSRSSYNEQFF.

The chain employs TRBV13 and TRBJ2-5; D uncertain. Germline V gene data show CDR1 as PRHDT and CDR2 as FYEKMQ (reference sequence). Trimming removed 2 bases from V and 2 bases from J, with 12 bases in between. The CDR3 runs to 15 residues. The CDR3 DNA follows: TGTGCCAGCAGCTTAACCCCAGCCTCACAAGAGACCCAGTACTTC. Translating gives CASSLTPASQETQYF.

The chain couples TRBV9 to TRBJ1-2, with TRBD1 matching 8 bases. Germline CDR1 SGDLS, CDR2 YYNGEE. Germline trimming cut 3 bases from V and 3 bases from J; bases unmatched to any gene: 4. The CDR3 is made up of 14 amino acids. CDR3 bases: TGTGCCAGCAGCGAGGGACAGGCGGACTATGGCTACACCTTC. Its translation is CASSEGQADYGYTF.

The chain recombines TRBV5-4 with TRBJ1-2, with TRBD1 identical over 8 bases. This CDR3 is 13 amino acids long. The V gene end was trimmed by 4 bases and the J gene end by 7 bases; junction bases not matched to a gene: 6. Germline-derived CDR1 and CDR2 are SGHNT and YYREEE (reference sequence). The CDR3 DNA is TGTGCCAGCAGCATGGACAGGGACCCTGGCTACACCTTC. Translation: CASSMDRDPGYTF.

The chain employs TRBV24-1 and TRBJ1-1, with D possibly TRBD1 on 6 matching bases. The V gene lost 5 bases and the J gene lost 1 base, with 7 bases spanning the gap. Looked up from germline, CDR1 is KGHDR and CDR2 is SFDVKD. The CDR3 length is 13 residues. CDR3 DNA sequence: TGTGCCACCAGTGCGGACAGGAACACTGAAGCTTTCTTT. The encoded protein is CATSADRNTEAFF.

The table lists this clonotype with a few counts. V is TRBV11-3 and J is TRBJ2-6, with D uncertain. Per the germline V gene, CDR1 is SGHNT and CDR2 is YENEEA. The CDR3 has 15 residues. V lost 6 bases to trimming and J lost 2 bases, with 11 bases between them. CDR3 protein: CASSFGVTGANVLTF. The CDR3 DNA sequence: TGTGCCAGCAGTTTTGGGGTGACTGGGGCCAACGTCCTGACTTTC.

V is TRBV7-9 and J is TRBJ1-2; TRBD1 matches 8 bases. V lost 3 bases to trimming and J lost 4 bases; unmatched junction nucleotides: 4. Germline CDR1 and CDR2: SEHNR and FQNEAQ (reference sequence). The CDR3 extends over 14 amino acids. CDR3 sequence (DNA): TGTGCCAGCAGCTTGAATACAGGGGGCTATGGCTACACCTTC. It yields the protein CASSLNTGGYGYTF.